These 22 T cell receptor beta chains originate from one sample sequenced in a study of blood T cell repertoires in COVID-19. TCRdb's copy holds only in-frame clones and misses some; the assay was immunoSEQ multiplex PCR. The sample has about 120,000 clones, around 86% seen once. The sequenced sample was peripheral blood. The receptors come from a woman aged 70-85 years with acute or convalescent COVID-19.

This clone was counted once. V is TRBV9 and J is TRBJ2-2; 7 positions match TRBD2. There are 15 residues in the CDR3. The V gene end was trimmed by 6 bases and the J gene end by 5 bases; junction bases not matched to a gene: 10. Germline V lookup: CDR1 SGDLS, CDR2 YYNGEE. The CDR3 DNA sequence: TGTGCCAGCACGCCCCGACTAGCACCTACCGGGGAGCTGTTTTTT. Translation: CASTPRLAPTGELFF.

The chain employs TRBV28 and TRBJ2-7; D ambiguous. Trimming shortened V by 5 bases and J by 7 bases, and 12 bases separated the two germline ends. The germline V gene has CDR1 MDHEN and CDR2 SYDVKM. The CDR3 consists of 12 residues. CDR3 in amino acids: CASSLLPSEQYF. CDR3 in DNA: TGTGCCAGCAGTCTCCTCCCCTCTGAGCAGTACTTC.

This chain joins TRBV6-2 or TRBV6-3 and TRBJ2-2; a possible D gene is TRBD1 (5 bases). The CDR3 totals 16 residues. The germline V gene encodes CDR1 MNHEY and CDR2 SVGEGT. The V gene lost 2 bases and the J gene lost 6 bases, with 16 bases spanning the gap. In nucleotides, the CDR3 is TGTGCCAGCAGTTACCCTGGGGCCAGCAACGCCGGGGAGCTGTTTTTT. The encoded protein is CASSYPGASNAGELFF.

This chain connects TRBV7-3 to TRBJ2-7; D remains ambiguous. V lost 5 bases, J lost 0 bases, and 14 bases lay in between. Germline V CDR1 and CDR2: SGHTA, FQGTGA. The CDR3 runs to 15 residues. In DNA form, the CDR3 reads TGTGCCAGCAGCCTTTCAAACGGAGTCTCCTACGAGCAGTACTTC. Translation gives CASSLSNGVSYEQYF.

The genes are TRBV15 and TRBJ2-7; D perhaps matches TRBD1 (5 bases). CDR3 size: 15 residues. Germline loops: CDR1 LNHNV, CDR2 YYDKDF (reference sequence). With 1 base removed from V and 6 bases from J, the gap between germline ends came to 16 bases. The CDR3 sequence: CATSRVLGPNREQYF. The CDR3, as DNA: TGTGCCACCAGCAGAGTCCTGGGGCCCAACCGCGAGCAGTACTTC.

The table lists this clone with a few counts. V gene TRBV10-3 combines with J gene TRBJ2-7, with a weak D call TRBD1 (5 bases). CDR3 length equals 11 residues. Germline values: CDR1 ENHRY, CDR2 SYGVKD. V was clipped by 6 bases and J by 2 bases, with 5 bases between them. The CDR3 protein is CAIRTAYEQYF. The CDR3 DNA reads TGTGCCATCAGGACAGCCTACGAGCAGTACTTC.

The V call is TRBV11-2, the J call TRBJ2-7; D possibly corresponds to TRBD2 (5 bases). V shed 6 bases and J shed 0 bases, with 6 bases lying between them. This CDR3 is 12 amino acids long. Germline V gene lookup returns CDR1 SGHAT and CDR2 FQNNGV. CDR3 sequence (DNA): TGTGCCAGCAGAGAGGGCTCCTACGAGCAGTACTTC. It translates to CASREGSYEQYF.

V is TRBV24-1 and J is TRBJ1-6, with D maybe TRBD1 (5 bases). Germline V gene sequence: CDR1 KGHDR, CDR2 SFDVKD. This CDR3 has 13 amino acids. The ends were cut back, 7 bases at V and 4 bases at J, with 7 bases in the middle. The CDR3 sequence is CATSGGYNSPLHF. The CDR3 DNA follows: TGTGCCACCAGCGGGGGGTATAATTCACCCCTCCACTTT.

V and J are TRBV28 and TRBJ1-1; D ambiguous. CDR1 and CDR2 from the germline V gene are MDHEN and SYDVKM. The CDR3 has 16 residues. Between the trimmed V and J ends, which lost 4 bases and 2 bases, there was a span of 17 bases. In DNA form, the CDR3 reads TGTGCCAGCAGTTACCACACTGCCGGGATAAACACTGAAGCTTTCTTT. It yields the protein CASSYHTAGINTEAFF.

V gene TRBV10-3 combines with J gene TRBJ2-1; 12 bases fit TRBD2. The CDR3 length is 15 residues. V was pared by 6 bases and J by 5 bases, with 5 bases of the junction left unmatched. CDR1 is ENHRY and CDR2 is SYGVKD in the germline V gene. The CDR3 DNA follows: TGTGCCATCAGGGAGACTAGCGGGGGTCACAATGAGCAGTTCTTC. Translated: CAIRETSGGHNEQFF.

CDR3 sequence reads: CASSSDRALSTEAFF. In DNA form, the CDR3 reads TGTGCCAGCAGTTCTGACAGGGCTCTAAGCACTGAAGCTTTCTTT. The chain is built from TRBV28 and TRBJ1-1, with 7 nucleotides matching TRBD1. The CDR3 has 15 amino acids. V was clipped by 4 bases and J by 4 bases; unmatched bases: 9. Germline CDR1 reads MDHEN; CDR2 reads SYDVKM.

This clone appeared once. This chain links TRBV3-1 (or the pseudogene TRBV3-2) with TRBJ2-7; 9 bases agree with TRBD1. The CDR3 length is 15 residues. Germline V gene lookup returns CDR1 LGHDT and CDR2 YNNKEL (reference sequence). The V segment lost 0 bases and the J segment 2 bases; nucleotides outside the gene matches: 2. CDR3 in amino acids: CASSQDGTGTYEQYF. The CDR3 nucleotides are TGTGCCAGCAGCCAAGATGGGACAGGGACCTACGAGCAGTACTTC.

The V and J genes are TRBV29-1 and TRBJ2-1; TRBD2 agrees at 11 bases. CDR3 size: 14 residues. Germline values: CDR1 SQVTM, CDR2 ANQGSEA. The junction had 8 bases not matched to a gene; V was cut back by 7 bases and J by 6 bases. This chain's CDR3 is CSGRTSGGFNEQFF. CDR3 in DNA: TGCAGCGGCCGAACTAGCGGGGGTTTCAATGAGCAGTTCTTC.

The rearrangement links TRBV28 to TRBJ1-4, with TRBD1 matching 11 bases. The junction had 3 bases not matched to a gene; V was cut back by 11 bases and J by 7 bases. The CDR3 is 12 amino acids. The V gene's germline CDR1 is MDHEN and CDR2 SYDVKM. The CDR3 region is CACGQGAEKLFF. In DNA, the CDR3 is TGTGCCTGTGGACAGGGGGCTGAAAAACTGTTTTTT.

CDR3 nucleotide sequence: TGTGCCACCAGCGACAGGCAGGGTTCACCCCTCCACTTT. Its translation is CATSDRQGSPLHF. This rearrangement joins TRBV15 to TRBJ1-6; D might be TRBD1 (6 bases). Per the germline V gene, CDR1 is LNHNV and CDR2 is YYDKDF (reference sequence). The CDR3 runs 13 residues. Trimming removed 5 bases at V and 9 bases at J, with 11 bases between.

V is TRBV30 and J is TRBJ1-6; D might be TRBD1 (5 bases). The germline V gene encodes CDR1 GTSNPN and CDR2 SVGIG (reference sequence). The CDR3 extends over 15 amino acids. Trimming took off 1 base at V and 8 bases at J, with 15 bases between the two ends. CDR3 protein: CAWSGVTVGHSPLHF. The CDR3 region has the DNA TGTGCCTGGAGTGGGGTGACAGTGGGGCATTCACCCCTCCACTTT.

This chain joins TRBV3-1 (or the pseudogene TRBV3-2) and TRBJ1-1; D possibly corresponds to TRBD1 (5 bases). V shed 3 bases and J shed 1 base, with 15 bases lying between them. Germline CDR1 LGHDT, CDR2 YNNKEL (reference sequence). There are 16 residues in the CDR3. The CDR3 region is CASSHQPGQQNTEAFF. In DNA form, the CDR3 reads TGTGCCAGCAGCCACCAGCCAGGGCAGCAGAACACTGAAGCTTTCTTT.

This rearrangement joins TRBV4-2 to TRBJ2-1, with D tentatively TRBD1 (6 bases). Germline CDR1 reads LGHNA; CDR2 reads YNFKEQ. The CDR3 is 14 amino acids. V gave up 4 bases and J gave up 8 bases, with 15 bases separating them. CDR3 sequence reads: CASSLFGTSDEQFF. The CDR3 nucleotides read TGTGCCAGCAGCCTGTTCGGGACATCGGATGAGCAGTTCTTC.

The chain links TRBV5-8 to TRBJ1-2; maybe TRBD1 (6 bases). Germline loops: CDR1 SGHTS, CDR2 YDEGEE. V lost 0 bases, J lost 8 bases, and 11 bases lay in between. This CDR3 comprises 13 residues. CDR3 loop: CASSLDRVLGYTF. The CDR3, as DNA: TGTGCCAGCAGCTTGGACAGGGTTTTAGGCTACACCTTC.

In its sample, this clone was seen once. V gene TRBV9 combines with J gene TRBJ2-3; the D is unclear. Trimming pared 4 bases from V and 6 bases from J, leaving 12 bases between. Germline V CDR1 and CDR2: SGDLS, YYNGEE. The CDR3 is 13 amino acids. This CDR3 reads CASSPGLEDTQYF. As DNA, the CDR3 is TGTGCCAGCAGCCCGGGTTTGGAGGATACGCAGTATTTT. The entire variable domain, with the rest obtained from reference TRBV9 and TRBJ2-3, is as follows: DSGVTQTPKHLITATGQRVTLRCSPRSGDLSVYWYQQSLDQGLQFLIQYYNGEERAKGNILERFSAQQFPDLHSELNLSSLELGDSALYFCASSPGLEDTQYFGPGTRLTVL.

J is TRBJ2-1 and V is TRBV5-1, with D possibly matching TRBD1 (5 bases). The CDR3 covers 13 residues. Trimming took 1 base from V and 9 from J, leaving 11 bases between them. Germline CDR1 is SGHRS and CDR2 is YFSETQ. The CDR3 DNA reads as TGCGCCAGCAGCTTGAGGGGAAGAAGTGAGCAGTTCTTC. This sequence encodes CASSLRGRSEQFF.

V gene TRBV5-1 combines with J gene TRBJ2-2; a weak D match, TRBD2 (5 bases). Trimming pared 4 bases from V and 3 bases from J, leaving 7 bases between. This CDR3 has 13 amino acids. Germline-derived CDR1 and CDR2 are SGHRS and YFSETQ. The CDR3 DNA sequence: TGCGCCAGCAGCACCGGGGACACCGGGGAGCTGTTTTTT. Translation: CASSTGDTGELFF.